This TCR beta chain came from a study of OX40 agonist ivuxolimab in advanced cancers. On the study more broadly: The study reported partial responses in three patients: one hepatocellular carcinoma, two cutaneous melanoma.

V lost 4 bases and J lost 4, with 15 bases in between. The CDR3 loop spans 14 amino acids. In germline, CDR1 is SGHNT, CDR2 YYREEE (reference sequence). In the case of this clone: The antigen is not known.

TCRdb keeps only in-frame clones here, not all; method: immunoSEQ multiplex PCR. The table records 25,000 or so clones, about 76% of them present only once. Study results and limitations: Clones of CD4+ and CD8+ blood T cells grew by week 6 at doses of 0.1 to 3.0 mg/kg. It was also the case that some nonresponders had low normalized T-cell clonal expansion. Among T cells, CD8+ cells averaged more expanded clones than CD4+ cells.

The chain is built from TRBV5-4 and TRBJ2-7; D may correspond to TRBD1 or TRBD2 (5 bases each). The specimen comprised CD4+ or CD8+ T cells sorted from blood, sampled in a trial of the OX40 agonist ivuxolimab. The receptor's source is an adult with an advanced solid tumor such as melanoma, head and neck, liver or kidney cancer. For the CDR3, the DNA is TGTGCCAGCAGCCCCTACGGGGCCGCTTACGAGCAGTACTTC. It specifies CASSPYGAAYEQYF.